This T cell receptor beta chain is drawn from a study of blood T cell repertoires in COVID-19 (dated by TCRdb to the early 2020s). The study in broad terms: The collaborator samples originated in the United States, Italy and Spain and spanned the acute and convalescent phases of COVID-19. The material from the prospective study consisted of cDNA or gDNA derived from T cells, B-cell-depleted T cells, or PBMCs. Deeply sampled blood TCRbeta repertoires from subjects exposed to, actively infected with, or recovered from COVID-19 were included in the dataset. A freely available public database, intended as a resource for researchers studying the immune response to SARS-CoV-2, is where the repertoires were released. The samples were drawn from two sources: the first 160 participants of the ongoing ImmuneRACE study, and over 1,000 subjects contributed by 6 global collaborators. Nearly every sample came with metadata listing a de-identified subject ID, COVID-19 status, age in years and sex. Where HLA class I and class II types were available, the types were taken from metadata supplied by the sample provider, not from assay-based typing.

Counted from cysteine to phenylalanine, this CDR3 has 15 amino acids. The kept DNA is CDR3 alone, 45 bases in frame from the first base. Taken from the germline V gene (reference sequence), the CDR1 and CDR2 loops are LNHDA and SQIVND. Trimming removed 1 base from V and 4 bases from J; the gene matches leave 4 bases unexplained. This clone has more than one count but fewer than ten. Its antigen is currently not known. Base qualities are not at hand, and no much larger clone is one base apart. Participants in the prospective study were aged about 18 to 95 years, lived in more than 20 United States geographic areas, and enrolled through a virtual design. Cohort assignment in the prospective study relied on participant-reported clinical history from a screening survey and a study questionnaire. Recovered participants in ImmuneRACE Cohort 3 were defined by two consecutive negative NP/OP PCR tests, clearance by a healthcare professional, or resolution of symptoms. In the prospective study, whole blood, serum and a nasopharyngeal or oropharyngeal swab were collected from each participant by mobile phlebotomists. Participants in the prospective study had the option to provide additional blood draws and questionnaires over an approximately 2-month period. Prospective study blood samples were shipped either frozen or at room temperature before DNA extraction.

Broader findings and caveats from the paper: How much clinical and demographic metadata was included differed by source and by participant, and the metadata was provided uncurated.

TCRbeta CDR3 regions were amplified from genomic DNA by means of the immunoSEQ Assay, a bias-controlled multiplex PCR. As for the authors' bioinformatics: Within the assay, amplification of reference gene primers was used to estimate how many nucleated cells each sample contained. To quantify the absolute abundance of each unique TCRbeta CDR3 rearrangement, sequence reads were collapsed and filtered. For each sample, productive Simpson clonality was calculated as the square root of Simpson's diversity index across productive rearrangements. The clones in this table, taken by TCRdb from immuneACCESS, are in-frame only. Not every clone is retained; where verified, under half of the shortfall comes from an unresolved V gene, and the cause of the rest is unknown. V and J calls and clone size are as listed in that table; D and trimming were resolved from the DNA. Here the sample has about 380,000 clones; around 87% occur a single time. Approximately 1.2% of the sample rests with the top ten.

The sequence links TRBV19 to TRBJ1-1; the junction holds 9 bases that match TRBD1. This clonotype was obtained from a man aged 25-45 years who had recovered from COVID-19. Sequenced sample: PBMCs or T cells enriched from blood (not recorded which). CDR3 reads: CASSIGTGAATEAFF. The bases are TGTGCCAGTAGTATAGGGACAGGGGCCGCCACTGAAGCTTTCTTT.